This TCR beta chain was captured in a study of beta chain features in type 1 diabetes (dated by TCRdb to 2016 to 2019). Study-wide context: Mean age, gender distribution, total cell number and subset yield were not different between patients and healthy donors. Naive and central memory subsets were obtained from all 30 or so donors, but regulatory and stem cell-like memory subsets were isolated from only 8 patients and roughly eight healthy donors. A total of about 99,000,000 sorted cells were examined across all samples, and RNA yield correlated strongly with the number of cells per subset. The study compared the TCRB repertoires of sorted circulating CD4+ T cell subsets in recently diagnosed type 1 diabetes patients with those in matched healthy donors.

Paper-wide results and their limitations: Naive, central memory and regulatory TCRB repertoires appeared more similar among patients than among healthy donors. Fewer insertions and more nucleotide deletions at VDJ recombination sites were observed in patients with type 1 diabetes, implying thymic rearrangement abnormalities. Only small numbers of individuals were included in the HLA sub-analyses, which left unresolved whether HLA type had any influence on TCRB rearrangement. Type 1 diabetes patients showed a moderate but significant shortening of TCRB CDR3 length in all four CD4+ subsets. Because cDNA was sequenced instead of genomic DNA, activated cells with high expression could be over-represented, although the groups did not differ in activation or CD3 levels. Shorter templates might have been favored by PCR, but patient and control samples were amplified and corrected together, so both groups would have been affected equally by any skew.

Each donor gave one peripheral blood draw, about 100 mL on average, collected into heparinised tubes. Using a panel that included CD45RO, CCR7, CD25, CD127, CD95 and CD27, naive, central memory, regulatory and stem cell-like memory CD4+ T cells were sorted on a BD FACSAria II. Purity was above 95% for every sorted population. PBMCs were separated immediately by Lymphoprep density gradient centrifugation and were stained directly, without being cultured. To minimize batch effects, samples were stained and sorted in pairs, one healthy donor with one patient per experiment. The High Capacity cDNA Reverse Transcription Kit was used to reverse transcribe all of the isolated RNA, meaning that expressed TCRB transcripts were what got sequenced. Deep immunoSEQ sequencing was performed on naive, central memory and regulatory T cell samples, with an average of approximately 4 million total reads per sample. Sorted cells were lysed in RLT buffer and RNA was extracted with DNase-treated RNeasy Micro or Mini kits, depending on cell number. To prevent cross-contamination, every cell subset was processed on its own, while patient and healthy donor samples were processed together. TCRB sequences were amplified from cDNA with the immunoSEQ multiplex PCR, producing 87-bp fragments spanning the CDR3 region. Sequencing of the amplicons was performed on the Illumina HiSeq platform. From the authors' description of their analysis: PCR bias was computationally corrected using synthetic template baselines, reads within Hamming distance 2 were collapsed, and singletons that could not be merged were discarded. Reads were aligned to IMGT to assign V, D and J genes, CDR3 length, and insertions or deletions at six rearrangement sites. Clonotype counts were normalized to sorted cell number within each subset before computing true diversity and Gini coefficients with the tcR R package. Repertoire sharing was quantified using the overlap coefficient calculated on TCRB nucleotide sequences. Here the immuneACCESS table is served through TCRdb, limited to in-frame sequences with V and J called. Missing clones are a known gap in these copies; in checked studies unresolved V genes cover under half, and the rest lacks a known reason. V and J calls and clone size are as listed in that table; D and trimming were resolved from the DNA. The sample table records some 150,000 clones; 6.9% of these occur just once. The ten largest clones add up to 1.4% of the sample.

This clone came up many times. Its cognate antigen has yet to be identified. Nothing much larger sits one base from this clone, and base qualities are not available. The CDR3, cysteine through phenylalanine, is 16 amino acids long. The entry retains the CDR3 DNA only, 48 bases that are in frame from base 1. The V end loses 3 bases and the J end loses 0 bases, and a stretch of 13 bases separates them. Reading the germline V gene gives CDR1 SGHTA and CDR2 FQGNSA. The rearranged chain carries TRBV7-2 and TRBJ2-3; a tentative D call is TRBD2 (6 bases match). The source is a woman in her twenties or thirties in good health. The specimen sequenced was central memory CD4+ T cells from blood. The nucleotide sequence is TGTGCCAGCAGCTTCTCCCTAGCGCCTAGCACAGATACGCAGTATTTT. Translation gives CASSFSLAPSTDTQYF.